One and the same sample provided the 12 T cell receptor beta chains below, sequenced in a study of beta chain features in type 1 diabetes. Sequenced material consisted of expressed TCRB transcripts (all of the isolated RNA was reverse transcribed). The table came from immunoSEQ multiplex PCR; TCRdb's copy has only in-frame clones and leaves some out. Of 600,000 to 650,000 clones detected, less than 20% appear once; the ten largest clones hold 0.093%. Sequences were obtained from naive CD4+ T cells from blood. The receptors here all came from a man between 18 and 35 years old in good health.

A note on this clone: Other DNA sequences in the sample encode the same CDR3. The V and J genes are TRBV30 and TRBJ1-2; no clear D gene. Germline V CDR1 and CDR2: GTSNPN, SVGIG (reference sequence). The CDR3 is 12 amino acids. V dropped 2 bases and J dropped 4 bases, with 8 bases sitting between them. CDR3 sequence (DNA): TGTGCCTGGAGTAGGACGGGCTATGGCTACACCTTC. It is translated as CAWSRTGYGYTF.

The chain carries TRBV5-1 and TRBJ2-3, with D unresolved. Germline V gene lookup returns CDR1 SGHRS and CDR2 YFSETQ. Trimming pared 3 bases from V and 4 bases from J, leaving 6 bases between. The CDR3 loop spans 12 amino acids. For the CDR3, the DNA is TGCGCCAGCAGCTCCGGACCAGATACGCAGTATTTT. Its protein product is CASSSGPDTQYF.

On this clone itself: Other DNA sequences in the sample encode the same CDR3. V usage is TRBV11-3 and J usage is TRBJ2-5, with 8 bases identical to TRBD2. Germline V gene lookup returns CDR1 SGHNT and CDR2 YENEEA. Germline trimming cut 1 base from V and 5 bases from J; bases unmatched to any gene: 0. CDR3 size: 13 residues. The chain's CDR3 is CASSLGGRETQYF. The CDR3 coding sequence is TGTGCCAGCAGCTTAGGCGGGAGGGAGACCCAGTACTTC.

The genes are TRBV2 and TRBJ1-3; D perhaps matches TRBD1 (6 bases). This CDR3 contains 14 residues. Deletions cut 6 bases from V and 1 base from J, with 10 bases between. Germline loops: CDR1 SNHLY, CDR2 FYNNEI. CDR3 coding DNA: TGTGCCAGCAGGCCAGGGGCATCTGGAAACACCATATATTTT. Translating gives CASRPGASGNTIYF.

This clone showed up just a few times. The rearrangement uses TRBV9 and TRBJ2-7; 7 nucleotides match TRBD1. The V and J ends lost 0 bases and 5 bases, in that order; junction bases with no gene match: 5. CDR1 and CDR2 from the germline V gene are SGDLS and YYNGEE. The CDR3 has 14 residues. CDR3 sequence reads: CASSVAGQRNEQYF. In DNA, the CDR3 is TGTGCCAGCAGCGTAGCGGGACAGCGTAACGAGCAGTACTTC.

The V call is TRBV2, the J call TRBJ1-4, with 8 bases that match TRBD1. From germline, CDR1 is SNHLY and CDR2 FYNNEI. This CDR3 contains 15 residues. The trim removed 7 bases at V and 7 bases at J, leaving 11 bases unmatched. DNA of the CDR3: TGTGCCAGCATCGGGCTCAGGGGGCGCCTTGAAAAACTGTTTTTT. Amino acid sequence: CASIGLRGRLEKLFF.

The chain carries TRBV6-4 and TRBJ2-1; TRBD2 might be the D (6 bases). Trimming pared 0 bases from V and 5 bases from J, leaving 14 bases between. Germline V gene lookup returns CDR1 MRHNA and CDR2 SNTAGT. The CDR3 is 16 amino acids. CDR3 in amino acids: CASSDSGKGGHNEQFF. For the CDR3, the DNA is TGTGCCAGCAGTGACTCCGGAAAGGGAGGCCACAATGAGCAGTTCTTC.

The sample holds a few counts of this clone. The V gene is TRBV7-2, the J gene TRBJ1-2, with D hard to call. Trimming took off 6 bases at V and 4 bases at J, with 18 bases between the two ends. CDR3 length: 15 amino acids. Looked up from germline, CDR1 is SGHTA and CDR2 is FQGNSA. The CDR3 protein is CASSPQSGGTYGYTF. In DNA, the CDR3 is TGTGCCAGCAGTCCTCAGTCGGGTGGTACCTATGGCTACACCTTC.

The sample holds a few counts of this clone. This chain links TRBV7-9 with TRBJ2-7, with TRBD1 as a possible D gene (6 bases). The germline V and J ends were trimmed by 3 bases and 6 bases, with 12 bases remaining between them. This CDR3 is built from 13 residues. CDR1 is SEHNR, CDR2 FQNEAQ, per germline (reference sequence). This CDR3 is CASSFGVRGEQYF. The CDR3 nucleotides read TGTGCCAGCAGCTTCGGGGTCAGGGGCGAGCAGTACTTC.

The V call is TRBV28, the J call TRBJ2-7; perhaps TRBD1 as D (5 bases). The V end lost 3 bases, the J end lost 2 bases, and 14 bases lay between the germline ends. The CDR3 loop spans 15 amino acids. In germline, CDR1 is MDHEN, CDR2 SYDVKM. For the CDR3, the DNA is TGTGCCAGCAGTTTGAGGCAGGGTTGGACCTACGAGCAGTACTTC. Its translation: CASSLRQGWTYEQYF.

This clone was counted only a few times. J is TRBJ2-6 and V is TRBV7-9, with D possibly TRBD1 on 5 matching bases. This CDR3 region has 16 residues. CDR1 is SEHNR and CDR2 is FQNEAQ in the germline V gene (reference sequence). V was trimmed by 1 base and J by 0 bases, leaving 7 bases between them. CDR3 nucleotide sequence: TGTGCCAGCAGCTTAGACAGGCCCTCTGGGGCCAACGTCCTGACTTTC. This sequence encodes CASSLDRPSGANVLTF.

The chain joins TRBV9 to TRBJ2-7; D uncertain. CDR1 SGDLS and CDR2 YYNGEE come from the germline V gene. The CDR3 runs to 15 residues. V lost 4 bases and J lost 4, with 18 bases in between. The CDR3 here is CASSTKGTIDYEQYF. CDR3 sequence (DNA): TGTGCCAGCAGCACAAAAGGCACTATCGATTACGAGCAGTACTTC.